One and the same sample provided the 6 T cell receptor beta chains below, sequenced in a study of memory CD4+ T cells and cytomegalovirus serostatus (dated by TCRdb to about 2019). A FACSAria II was used to sort memory CD4+ T cells, defined as single viable CD3+CD4+CD8-CD45RO+ cells. Library generation was performed with the immunoSEQ multiplex PCR assay. As stored in TCRdb, this immuneACCESS dataset retains in-frame rearrangements with V and J assigned. A fraction of the clones does not appear; measured against another copy, unresolved V genes explain less than half of the discrepancy, and the remainder lacks a known reason. For this sample there are about 41,000 clones; roughly 80% appear just once. Of the sample, about 0.79% is held by the ten largest clones. The sequenced material came from memory CD4+ T cells from blood. The receptor source for this set is an adult in good health and CMV-seronegative.

The rearrangement uses TRBV7-8 and TRBJ1-2; D is ambiguous. Trimming took off 2 bases at V and 7 bases at J, with 11 bases between the two ends. Germline values: CDR1 SGHVS, CDR2 FQNEAQ. The CDR3 runs 13 residues. The CDR3 loop is CASSLLTAPGYTF. CDR3 bases: TGTGCCAGCAGCTTATTAACAGCCCCTGGCTACACCTTC.

The V call is TRBV6-5, the J call TRBJ1-2, with 7 bases fitting TRBD1. J gave up 8 bases and V 6 bases, and 9 bases lay outside the gene matches. Germline loops: CDR1 MNHEY, CDR2 SVGAGI. This CDR3 spans 13 amino acids. The CDR3 loop reads CASRPDRERGYTF. The DNA of the CDR3 is TGTGCCAGCAGACCCGACAGGGAACGGGGCTACACCTTC.

CDR3 bases: TGTGCCAGCAGTGAAGTAGGGGGGTCTGGCTACACCTTC. Residues: CASSEVGGSGYTF. J is TRBJ1-2 and V is TRBV2, with D maybe TRBD1 (6 bases). Trimming stripped 1 base from V and 7 bases from J, with 10 bases between. The CDR3 runs to 13 residues. Germline assignment: CDR1 SNHLY and CDR2 FYNNEI.

This rearrangement joins TRBV5-6 to TRBJ2-1; D might be TRBD1 (6 bases). Germline V gene data show CDR1 as SGHDT and CDR2 as YYEEEE. The V gene lost 2 bases and the J gene lost 7 bases, with 13 bases spanning the gap. There are 14 residues in the CDR3. Here the CDR3 DNA reads TGTGCCAGCAGCTTTTGGACAGTTGGGAATGAGCAGTTCTTC. Amino acids: CASSFWTVGNEQFF.

Written as DNA, the CDR3 is TGTGCCAGCAGCCAAGATGTTGGTAGGGTAAACTATGGCTACACCTTC. It is translated as CASSQDVGRVNYGYTF. The genes are TRBV4-2 and TRBJ1-2; no definite D call. This CDR3 is 16 amino acids long. The germline CDR1 and CDR2 sequences are LGHNA and YNFKEQ. The V end was cut by 0 bases, the J end by 2 bases, with 13 bases between.

The chain employs TRBV2 and TRBJ2-3, with a weak D call TRBD1 (5 bases). From germline, CDR1 is SNHLY and CDR2 FYNNEI. V dropped 0 bases and J dropped 1 base, with 11 bases sitting between them. The CDR3 has 16 amino acids. This chain's CDR3 is CASSEAQGLRTDTQYF. The CDR3 nucleotides are TGTGCCAGCAGTGAAGCGCAGGGTCTGCGCACAGATACGCAGTATTTT.